Below are 30 T cell receptor beta chains sequenced from a single sample in a study of blood T cell repertoires in COVID-19. Some clones are missing from TCRdb's copy, which holds only in-frame ones; the method was immunoSEQ multiplex PCR. This table holds roughly 78,000 clones, roughly 90% found once. Sequencing was carried out using peripheral blood. These receptors came from a man in his sixties with acute or convalescent COVID-19.

In its sample, this clone was seen once. The V gene is TRBV14, the J gene TRBJ2-7; D not certain. The CDR3 consists of 17 residues. V lost 2 bases and J lost 3, with 20 bases in between. Germline-derived CDR1 and CDR2 are SGHDN and FVKESK. The DNA of the CDR3 is TGTGCCAGCAGCCAATCCCTATTACCAGCCCTAGTCTACGAGCAGTACTTC. It specifies CASSQSLLPALVYEQYF.

The CDR3 here is CASSVDFDRAFDTQYF. The CDR3 DNA reads as TGTGCCAGCAGCGTAGACTTTGACAGGGCGTTTGATACGCAGTATTTT. The chain carries TRBV9 and TRBJ2-3; 7 positions match TRBD1. Germline CDR1 is SGDLS and CDR2 is YYNGEE. CDR3 length: 16 residues. The J segment lost 6 bases and the V segment lost 0 bases, leaving 10 bases of the junction unmatched.

This clone came up a few times. The chain joins TRBV2 to TRBJ1-5, with D unclear. The CDR3 extends over 15 amino acids. Trimming pared 6 bases from V and 2 bases from J, leaving 14 bases between. Germline-derived CDR1 and CDR2 are SNHLY and FYNNEI. CDR3: CASRVRTGGNQPQHF. CDR3 bases: TGTGCCAGCAGGGTCAGGACGGGAGGCAATCAGCCCCAGCATTTT. Using reference TRBV2 and TRBJ1-5 for the parts outside the CDR3, the full variable domain is EPEVTQTPSHQVTQMGQEVILRCVPISNHLYFYWYRQILGQKVEFLVSFYNNEISEKSEIFDDQFSVERPDGSNFTLKIRSTKLEDSAMYFCASRVRTGGNQPQHFGDGTRLSIL.

The chain has TRBV29-1 and TRBJ2-3; 8 nucleotides agree with TRBD2. The CDR3 is made up of 14 amino acids. Unmatched junction bases numbered 12, after V lost 7 bases and J lost 6 bases. The germline V gene has CDR1 SQVTM and CDR2 ANQGSEA. CDR3: CSARVGTRGDTQYF. The CDR3 region has the DNA TGCAGCGCAAGGGTAGGGACTAGAGGCGATACGCAGTATTTT.

The rearrangement uses TRBV12-2 and TRBJ2-7; no DNA check was done on the table's D call, TRBD1. TRBV12-2 corresponds to a pseudogene. The CDR3 covers 15 residues. DNA of the CDR3: TGTGCAAGTCGCCCCGTAAGGGGTTCCCCCTACGAGCAGTACTTC. Its translation: CASRPVRGSPYEQYF.

The V gene is TRBV21-1, the J gene TRBJ2-1; no check of the table's D call, TRBD2, against the DNA was made. TRBV21-1 is reported as a pseudogene. CDR3 length: 15 residues. CDR3 coding DNA: TGTGCCAGCAGCAGTGCGGGCGGGGCCGTGAATGAGCAGTTCTTC. Protein sequence: CASSSAGGAVNEQFF.

This chain connects TRBV5-5 to TRBJ2-7; 8 bases match TRBD1. The V segment lost 2 bases and the J segment 3 bases; nucleotides outside the gene matches: 7. The CDR3 covers 15 residues. Germline assignment: CDR1 SGHKS and CDR2 YYEKEE (reference sequence). CDR3 sequence: CASSFIRTGIYEQYF. CDR3 DNA sequence: TGTGCCAGCAGCTTTATCAGGACAGGGATCTACGAGCAGTACTTC.

This rearrangement joins TRBV2 to TRBJ1-5; no clear D. This CDR3 is built from 14 residues. CDR1 SNHLY and CDR2 FYNNEI come from the germline V gene. Trimming pared 4 bases from V and 5 bases from J, leaving 12 bases between. This CDR3 is CASSGAGGHQPQHF. The CDR3 coding sequence is TGTGCCAGCAGTGGAGCGGGAGGGCATCAGCCCCAGCATTTT.

The chain combines TRBV6-6 with TRBJ1-2; possibly TRBD1 for D (5 bases). The CDR3 length is 13 residues. Deletions cut 4 bases from V and 5 bases from J, with 11 bases between. Germline CDR1 MNHNY, CDR2 SVGAGI (reference sequence). The CDR3 sequence is CASSSPGGYGYTF. The CDR3 bases are TGTGCCAGCAGTTCCCCCGGGGGTTATGGCTACACCTTC.

The chain recombines TRBV7-9 with TRBJ2-3; D uncertain. The CDR3 covers 14 residues. V was shortened by 3 bases and J by 2 bases, with 9 bases between the two germline ends. Germline loops: CDR1 SEHNR, CDR2 FQNEAQ (reference sequence). CDR3 DNA sequence: TGTGCCAGCAGCTTTCTGCGAGACACAGATACGCAGTATTTT. Amino acids: CASSFLRDTDTQYF. The whole variable domain, remainder taken from reference TRBV7-9 and TRBJ2-3, is DTGVSQNPRHKITKRGQNVTFRCDPISEHNRLYWYRQTLGQGPEFLTYFQNEAQLEKSRLLSDRFSAERPKGSFSTLEIQRTEQGDSAMYLCASSFLRDTDTQYFGPGTRLTVL.

The V call is TRBV19, the J call TRBJ2-2; TRBD2 matches 11 bases. CDR3 length equals 16 residues. V dropped 7 bases and J dropped 3; count of bases not matched to a gene: 7. Germline V gene lookup returns CDR1 LNHDA and CDR2 SQIVND (reference sequence). CDR3 sequence reads: CASTKLAGEYTGELFF. Here the CDR3 DNA reads TGTGCCAGTACCAAACTAGCGGGAGAATACACCGGGGAGCTGTTTTTT.

A remark on this clone: In the same sample, other DNA sequences code for this CDR3. The chain is built from TRBV10-3 and TRBJ1-2; maybe TRBD1 (5 bases). From germline, CDR1 is ENHRY and CDR2 SYGVKD. The CDR3 contains 13 residues. V lost 7 bases, J lost 6 bases, and 15 bases lay in between. The CDR3 DNA sequence: TGTGCCATCAATAAAGACAGCTCAGATGGCTACACCTTC. This translates into CAINKDSSDGYTF.

The chain uses TRBV19 and TRBJ1-3, with 8 bases fitting TRBD1. V gave up 3 bases and J gave up 3 bases; unmatched junction bases: 4. Germline V gene lookup returns CDR1 LNHDA and CDR2 SQIVND (reference sequence). The CDR3 extends over 15 amino acids. The DNA of the CDR3 is TGTGCCAGTAGTATGTCCAGGGGGCTTGGAAACACCATATATTTT. Its translation is CASSMSRGLGNTIYF.

V and J are TRBV5-1 and TRBJ1-5; 10 bases agree with TRBD1. Germline trimming cut 4 bases from V and 5 bases from J; bases unmatched to any gene: 3. Germline V gene data show CDR1 as SGHRS and CDR2 as YFSETQ. This CDR3 region has 14 residues. CDR3 nucleotide sequence: TGCGCCAGCAGCCGAGGACAGGGGGATCAGCCCCAGCATTTT. This codes for CASSRGQGDQPQHF.

The chain employs TRBV5-1 and TRBJ2-6; tentative D call: TRBD1 (6 bases). This CDR3 is built from 16 residues. Germline V gene data show CDR1 as SGHRS and CDR2 as YFSETQ. Trimming took off 0 bases at V and 4 bases at J, with 11 bases between the two ends. This CDR3 is CASSLDWGPGANVLTF. Here the CDR3 DNA reads TGCGCCAGCAGCTTGGATTGGGGGCCCGGGGCCAACGTCCTGACTTTC.

The chain has TRBV5-1 and TRBJ2-1, with 13 bases matching TRBD2. The germline CDR1 and CDR2 sequences are SGHRS and YFSETQ. V shed 4 bases, J shed 8 bases, and the junction held 12 bases outside the gene matches. This CDR3 is built from 17 residues. The chain's CDR3 is CASSPMGRTSGSDEQFF. The CDR3 nucleotides are TGCGCCAGCAGCCCGATGGGAAGGACTAGCGGGAGTGATGAGCAGTTCTTC. Based on the CDR3 plus reference TRBV5-1 and TRBJ2-1, the full variable domain is KAGVTQTPRYLIKTRGQQVTLSCSPISGHRSVSWYQQTPGQGLQFLFEYFSETQRNKGNFPGRFSGRQFSNSRSEMNVSTLELGDSALYLCASSPMGRTSGSDEQFFGPGTRLTVL.

The V and J genes are TRBV30 and TRBJ2-6; weak D call: TRBD2 (7 bases). V was pared by 5 bases and J by 4 bases, with 18 bases between. The CDR3 is made up of 16 amino acids. The germline gives CDR1 GTSNPN, CDR2 SVGIG (reference sequence). CDR3 DNA sequence: TGTGCCTGGTGTGATGGGGGGGGGCCCGGGGCCAACGTCCTGACTTTC. Translation gives CAWCDGGGPGANVLTF.

To note about this clone: This sample includes further DNA sequences coding for the same CDR3. The chain uses TRBV5-1 and TRBJ2-3; 15 bases map to TRBD2. Trimming at V came to 3 bases and at J to 4 bases, leaving 9 bases not matched to a gene. From germline, CDR1 is SGHRS and CDR2 YFSETQ. The CDR3 spans 18 residues. CDR3 amino acids: CASSSVGLAGGPADTQYF. In DNA, the CDR3 is TGCGCCAGCAGCTCGGTTGGACTAGCGGGAGGGCCGGCAGATACGCAGTATTTT.

The gene calls are TRBV5-6 and TRBJ1-4, with TRBD1 matching 8 bases. Per the germline V gene, CDR1 is SGHDT and CDR2 is YYEEEE. Trimming took 4 bases from V and 6 from J; bases not matched to a gene: 5. This CDR3 is 14 amino acids long. For the CDR3, the DNA is TGTGCCAGCAGCATGGACAGGGTGGATGAAAAACTGTTTTTT. Translation: CASSMDRVDEKLFF.

The V and J genes are TRBV14 and TRBJ1-1; D is unclear. The CDR3 extends over 17 amino acids. Deletions cut 4 bases from V and 0 bases from J, with 18 bases between. Germline assignment: CDR1 SGHDN and CDR2 FVKESK. Here the CDR3 reads CASSRRPLGTMNTEAFF. In nucleotides, the CDR3 is TGTGCCAGCAGCCGGCGCCCCCTGGGCACCATGAACACTGAAGCTTTCTTT.

The genes are TRBV11-2 and TRBJ2-7; 8 bases fit TRBD2. Germline V gives CDR1 SGHAT, CDR2 FQNNGV. This CDR3 comprises 16 residues. V trimming: 2 bases; J trimming: 6 bases; junction bases outside the gene matches: 12. The CDR3 DNA sequence: TGTGCCAGCAGCTTACGGGCCGGGACTAGAAAGGGCGAGCAGTACTTC. Amino acids: CASSLRAGTRKGEQYF.

This clone was counted once. The chain carries TRBV5-4 and TRBJ2-5, with 8 bases aligning to TRBD1. The CDR3 runs to 13 residues. Trimming removed 3 bases from V and 4 bases from J; junction bases left unmatched: 2. The germline V gene encodes CDR1 SGHNT and CDR2 YYREEE (reference sequence). The CDR3 here is CASSSQGAETQYF. DNA of the CDR3: TGTGCCAGCAGCTCTCAGGGGGCAGAGACCCAGTACTTC.

V is TRBV9 and J is TRBJ2-1; 12 bases are shared with TRBD2. Germline CDR1 is SGDLS and CDR2 is YYNGEE. V shed 4 bases and J 6 bases; nucleotides not matched to a gene: 5. CDR3 size: 15 residues. As DNA, the CDR3 is TGTGCCAGCAGCCTAGCGGGAGGGCCTGGCAATGAGCAGTTCTTC. Protein sequence: CASSLAGGPGNEQFF.

The chain is built from TRBV28 and TRBJ1-2; D possibly corresponds to TRBD1 (5 bases). Trimming stripped 2 bases from V and 4 bases from J, with 20 bases between. The CDR3 is 17 residues long. The germline V gene has CDR1 MDHEN and CDR2 SYDVKM. CDR3 protein: CASSLPQGMRLGYGYTF. CDR3 sequence (DNA): TGTGCCAGCAGTTTACCGCAGGGTATGCGGTTAGGCTATGGCTACACCTTC.

The gene calls are TRBV5-8 and TRBJ2-3; 7 nucleotides match TRBD1. The CDR3 contains 15 residues. Germline V gene sequence: CDR1 SGHTS, CDR2 YDEGEE. Trimming at V came to 7 bases and at J to 0 bases, leaving 8 bases not matched to a gene. The CDR3 here is CASGTEFTSTDTQYF. Here the CDR3 DNA reads TGTGCCAGCGGGACAGAGTTTACTAGCACAGATACGCAGTATTTT.

The chain carries TRBV19 and TRBJ2-2; the match to TRBD1 covers 12 bases. CDR1 and CDR2 from the germline V gene are LNHDA and SQIVND (reference sequence). Trimming cost V 6 bases and J 5 bases; bases outside gene matches: 7. The CDR3 sequence is 16 residues long. The CDR3 sequence: CASSRGTGGRTGELFF. CDR3 bases: TGTGCCAGTAGCAGAGGGACAGGGGGCCGGACCGGGGAGCTGTTTTTT.

The J gene is TRBJ2-1, the V gene TRBV4-1; 7 nucleotides agree with TRBD1. CDR1 and CDR2 (germline): MGHRA, YSYEKL. The CDR3 covers 16 residues. With 1 base clipped from V and 4 bases from J, the junction kept 7 bases outside the gene matches. The CDR3 region is CASSQGGQLKYNEQFF. The CDR3 coding sequence is TGCGCCAGCAGCCAAGGGGGACAGCTTAAATACAATGAGCAGTTCTTC.

This clone was detected a few times. The V call is TRBV29-1, the J call TRBJ1-2; 8 nucleotides match TRBD1. The CDR3 loop spans 11 amino acids. Germline V gene sequence: CDR1 SQVTM, CDR2 ANQGSEA. The CDR3 here is CGTGRSDGYTF. CDR3 DNA sequence: TGCGGGACAGGCCGGAGTGACGGCTACACCTTC.

The chain links TRBV19 to TRBJ2-2; TRBD1 aligns across 7 bases. CDR1 and CDR2 (germline): LNHDA, SQIVND (reference sequence). The V gene end was trimmed by 6 bases and the J gene end by 3 bases; junction bases not matched to a gene: 4. The CDR3 spans 14 residues. The CDR3: CASRLTGDTGELFF. DNA for the CDR3: TGTGCCAGTAGGCTTACAGGGGACACCGGGGAGCTGTTTTTT. Drawing the rest from reference TRBV19 and TRBJ2-2, the complete variable domain is DGGITQSPKYLFRKEGQNVTLSCEQNLNHDAMYWYRQDPGQGLRLIYYSQIVNDFQKGDIAEGYSVSREKKESFPLTVTSAQKNPTAFYLCASRLTGDTGELFFGEGSRLTVL.

The chain uses TRBV4-1 and TRBJ2-7, with TRBD2 matching 8 bases. Germline CDR1 reads MGHRA; CDR2 reads YSYEKL. V was pared by 0 bases and J by 4 bases, with 8 bases of the junction left unmatched. CDR3 length: 16 residues. The CDR3 DNA sequence: TGCGCCAGCAGCCAAGATTTGCCGGGAGGGTTATACGAGCAGTACTTC. It specifies CASSQDLPGGLYEQYF.